One and the same sample provided the 29 T cell receptor beta chains below, sequenced in a study of identical twins. One entry per CDR3 protein, called by TCRdb with MiXCR from the 5' RACE reads. The sample shows hundreds of thousands of distinct CDR3 sequences, over 5% of them seen only once. The sequenced sample consisted of naive T cells sorted from blood. Source of these receptors: a man between 18 and 35 years old in good health.

Ten or more counts support this clonotype. The V and J genes are TRBV20-1 and TRBJ2-5; D possibly corresponds to TRBD1 (7 bases). V was trimmed by 0 bases and J by 2 bases, leaving 13 bases between them. CDR1 is DFQATT, CDR2 SNEGSKA, per germline (reference sequence). This CDR3 contains 15 residues. CDR3 sequence reads: CSARDHRGGQETQYF. The CDR3 region has the DNA TGCAGTGCTAGAGACCACAGGGGAGGTCAAGAGACCCAGTACTTC.

This clonotype has more than one count but fewer than ten. CDR3 residues: CASSLEQGGYEQYV. CDR3 nucleotide sequence: TGCGCCAGCAGCTTGGAACAGGGTGGCTACGAGCAGTACGTC. The chain is built from TRBV5-1 and TRBJ2-7; D is possibly TRBD1 (6 bases). The length of the CDR3 is 14 residues. Germline values: CDR1 SGHRS, CDR2 YFSETQ. The ends were cut back, 0 bases at V and 3 bases at J, with 10 bases in the middle.

The chain employs TRBV7-9 and TRBJ2-3, with 10 bases that match TRBD2. CDR1 SEHNR and CDR2 FQNEAQ come from the germline V gene (reference sequence). This CDR3 region has 17 residues. The junction had 10 bases not matched to a gene; V was cut back by 1 base and J by 6 bases. Written as DNA, the CDR3 is TGTGCCAGCAGCTTAGGGGACCTAGCGGGAGTTCGTGATACGCAGTATTTT. It yields the protein CASSLGDLAGVRDTQYF.

In this sample, this clonotype turned up a few times. The gene calls are TRBV7-2 and TRBJ1-2; D remains unclear. Germline values: CDR1 SGHTA, CDR2 FQGNSA. The germline V and J ends were trimmed by 5 bases and 6 bases, with 19 bases remaining between them. This CDR3 region has 15 residues. CDR3 coding DNA: TGTGCCAGCAGCCGCGCTCCCGAGGAAAACGATGGCTACACCTTC. Its translation is CASSRAPEENDGYTF. The whole variable domain, remainder taken from reference TRBV7-2 and TRBJ1-2, is GAGVSQSPSNKVTEKGKDVELRCDPISGHTALYWYRQSLGQGLEFLIYFQGNSAPDKSGLPSDRFSAERTGGSVSTLTIQRTQQEDSAVYLCASSRAPEENDGYTFGSGTRLTVV.

The sample holds a few counts of this clonotype. The V gene is TRBV18, the J gene TRBJ2-1; the D gene is possibly TRBD1 (6 bases). With 3 bases removed from V and 13 bases from J, the gap between germline ends came to 22 bases. This CDR3 has 15 amino acids. Germline V lookup: CDR1 KGHSH, CDR2 LQKENI. The CDR3 sequence is CASSPPSRQVLFQFF. The DNA for the CDR3 is TGTGCCAGCTCACCTCCATCCCGACAGGTACTTTTCCAGTTCTTC.

The rearrangement uses TRBV2 and TRBJ2-1; maybe TRBD2 (6 bases). Trimming cost V 3 bases and J 8 bases, with 17 bases left between them. CDR3 length equals 15 residues. CDR1 and CDR2 (germline): SNHLY, FYNNEI. CDR3 DNA: TGTGCCAGCAGTGATAGACTAGTTTTCCCCGATGAGCAGTTCTTC. Its protein product is CASSDRLVFPDEQFF.

This clonotype came up a few times. A much larger clone differs from this one at a single base, so this may be a read error. DNA of the CDR3: TGTGCCAGCAGTTGGGAGAGCTCCTACAATGAGCAGTTCTTC. Encoded protein: CASSWESSYNEQFF. The gene calls are TRBV28 and TRBJ2-1; the D gene is possibly TRBD2 (5 bases). V was trimmed by 4 bases and J by 0 bases, leaving 7 bases between them. The CDR3 consists of 14 residues. Germline assignment: CDR1 MDHEN and CDR2 SYDVKM.

This clonotype was seen at least ten times. This rearrangement joins TRBV3-1 to TRBJ2-2; D unresolved. Between the trimmed V and J ends, which lost 1 base and 8 bases, there was a span of 5 bases. Germline assignment: CDR1 LGHDT and CDR2 YNNKEL (reference sequence). This CDR3 is built from 12 residues. This CDR3 is CASSQVQGELFF. DNA for the CDR3: TGTGCCAGCAGCCAAGTACAGGGGGAGCTGTTTTTT.

In its sample, this clonotype was seen many times. This chain links TRBV29-1 with TRBJ2-2; 8 bases agree with TRBD1. The CDR3 is 13 amino acids. Germline V gene sequence: CDR1 SQVTM, CDR2 ANQGSEA. The V and J ends lost 5 bases and 3 bases, in that order; junction bases with no gene match: 2. The CDR3, as DNA: TGCAGCGTTTTGGACAGGGACACCGGGGAGCTGTTTTTT. Its translation: CSVLDRDTGELFF.

The CDR3 spells CASSQLTTSYEQYF. CDR3 sequence (DNA): TGTGCCAGCAGCCAGCTGACGACCTCCTACGAGCAGTACTTC. This chain uses TRBV4-2 with TRBJ2-7; D gene unclear. Germline CDR1 reads LGHNA; CDR2 reads YNFKEQ. V shed 3 bases and J shed 0 bases, with 9 bases lying between them. CDR3 length equals 14 residues.

About this clonotype itself: This may arise from a read error, as a much more abundant clone is one base away. As the CDR3 is not closed by the conserved phenylalanine or tryptophan, this likely results from a read error. This chain links TRBV29-1 with TRBJ1-4; a possible D gene is TRBD1 (5 bases). The CDR3 extends over 13 amino acids. The germline CDR1 and CDR2 sequences are SQVTM and ANQGSEA. V shed 0 bases and J shed 8 bases, with 10 bases lying between them. CDR3 bases: TGCAGCGTTGAAGATGGGGGAGACGAAAAACTGTTTTAT. Translating it yields CSVEDGGDEKLFY.

The chain carries TRBV6-5 and TRBJ2-3; TRBD2 is a possible D gene (6 bases). This CDR3 has 17 amino acids. Per germline, CDR1 MNHEY and CDR2 SVGAGI. The germline V and J ends were trimmed by 0 bases and 2 bases, with 15 bases remaining between them. CDR3 region: CASSYSTPGLLTDTQYF. The CDR3 DNA sequence: TGTGCCAGCAGTTACTCGACCCCGGGACTGCTCACAGATACGCAGTATTTT.

The chain has TRBV7-2 and TRBJ2-7, with 12 positions matching TRBD1. The length of the CDR3 is 17 residues. After removal of 2 bases from V and 1 base from J, the junction contained 6 bases not matched to a gene. Germline CDR1 SGHTA, CDR2 FQGNSA. DNA of the CDR3: TGTGCCAGCAGCTTAAAAGGGACAGGGGGCCCATCCTACGAGCAGTACTTC. Its translation: CASSLKGTGGPSYEQYF.

This clonotype was seen many times. This sequence joins TRBV7-9 and TRBJ2-2; TRBD1 might be the D (6 bases). Trimming took 0 bases from V and 4 from J, leaving 12 bases between them. From germline, CDR1 is SEHNR and CDR2 FQNEAQ (reference sequence). The CDR3 runs 16 residues. DNA for the CDR3: TGTGCCAGCAGCTTAGCGGCAGGGGTTGGCACCGGGGAGCTGTTTTTT. This sequence encodes CASSLAAGVGTGELFF.

Ten or more counts support this clonotype. The V gene is TRBV29-1, the J gene TRBJ2-1; 7 nucleotides agree with TRBD2. The CDR3 totals 14 residues. V dropped 4 bases and J dropped 1; count of bases not matched to a gene: 4. Germline V lookup: CDR1 SQVTM, CDR2 ANQGSEA. CDR3 sequence (DNA): TGCAGCGTTGGAAGACTAGCTTCCTACAATGAGCAGTTCTTC. Encoded protein: CSVGRLASYNEQFF.

In the case of this clonotype: This is likely a read error, given that the CDR3 carries no conserved phenylalanine or tryptophan at its end. J is TRBJ1-3 and V is TRBV7-8; D gene uncertain. The germline V and J ends were trimmed by 5 bases and 0 bases, with 20 bases remaining between them. This CDR3 has 18 residues. CDR1 is SGHVS, CDR2 FQNEAQ, per germline. As DNA, the CDR3 is TGTGCCAGCAGCCTAGAGAGGAGACGTAACCCCTCTGGAAACACCATATATTCT. This gives the protein CASSLERRRNPSGNTIYS.

V gene TRBV15 combines with J gene TRBJ2-5, with D perhaps TRBD1 (5 bases). Trimming removed 7 bases from V and 1 base from J, with 13 bases in between. The CDR3 runs 14 residues. The germline V gene encodes CDR1 LNHNV and CDR2 YYDKDF (reference sequence). The CDR3 reads CATKLRQSQETQYF. CDR3 DNA sequence: TGTGCCACCAAGCTCCGACAGAGCCAAGAGACCCAGTACTTC.

This clonotype was observed a few times. V is TRBV20-1 and J is TRBJ2-5; the D gene could be TRBD1 or TRBD2 (6 bases each). From germline, CDR1 is DFQATT and CDR2 SNEGSKA (reference sequence). CDR3 length: 14 amino acids. Trimming took off 4 bases at V and 7 bases at J, with 19 bases between the two ends. The CDR3 sequence: CSAISFLEGGTQYF. CDR3 sequence (DNA): TGCAGTGCTATCTCGTTTCTGGAGGGGGGGACCCAGTACTTC.

The sample holds many counts of this clonotype. The chain combines TRBV28 with TRBJ2-1, with 8 bases fitting TRBD2. Germline V CDR1 and CDR2: MDHEN, SYDVKM. This CDR3 is built from 16 residues. Germline trimming cut 4 bases from V and 0 bases from J; bases unmatched to any gene: 5. CDR3 sequence (DNA): TGTGCCAGCAGTTCATTAGCGGGGAGCTCCTACAATGAGCAGTTCTTC. Protein sequence: CASSSLAGSSYNEQFF.

This clonotype was seen repeatedly, ten times or more. The V call is TRBV5-6, the J call TRBJ2-1; weak D call: TRBD2 (6 bases). Germline lookup yields CDR1 SGHDT and CDR2 YYEEEE. The CDR3 is 16 amino acids. The V end lost 2 bases, the J end lost 6 bases, and 18 bases lay between the germline ends. CDR3 protein: CASSFEAGPTSNEQFF. CDR3 coding DNA: TGTGCCAGCAGCTTTGAGGCGGGACCTACCAGCAATGAGCAGTTCTTC. The full variable domain, completed using reference TRBV5-6 and TRBJ2-1, is DAGVTQSPTHLIKTRGQQVTLRCSPKSGHDTVSWYQQALGQGPQFIFQYYEEEERQRGNFPDRFSGHQFPNYSSELNVNALLLGDSALYLCASSFEAGPTSNEQFFGPGTRLTVL.

This clonotype was detected only a few times. This chain uses TRBV5-1 with TRBJ2-1; TRBD1 aligns across 8 bases. The V gene end was trimmed by 4 bases and the J gene end by 8 bases; junction bases not matched to a gene: 8. The CDR3 consists of 14 residues. Germline V gene lookup returns CDR1 SGHRS and CDR2 YFSETQ. As DNA, the CDR3 is TGCGCCAGCAGCCTACAGGGGGGAGGCGATGAGCAGTTCTTC. It translates to CASSLQGGGDEQFF.

This clonotype was recorded many times. CDR3 loop: CASSLGQGEFETQYF. The CDR3 bases are TGTGCCAGCAGCTTAGGACAGGGGGAATTTGAGACCCAGTACTTC. V and J are TRBV7-2 and TRBJ2-5, with TRBD1 identical over 9 bases. Germline V CDR1 and CDR2: SGHTA, FQGNSA. After removal of 1 base from V and 5 bases from J, the junction contained 5 bases not matched to a gene. The CDR3 loop spans 15 amino acids.

J is TRBJ1-2 and V is TRBV12-3 or TRBV12-4; 7 bases are a match to TRBD1. The V segment lost 0 bases and the J segment 3 bases; nucleotides outside the gene matches: 4. This CDR3 has 15 amino acids. CDR3 in DNA: TGTGCCAGCAGTTTAGCGTCAGGGGGGGACTATGGCTACACCTTC. This codes for CASSLASGGDYGYTF.

This clonotype was seen repeatedly, ten times or more. This sequence joins TRBV11-2 and TRBJ1-6; TRBD1 matches at 7 bases. Germline V gene data show CDR1 as SGHAT and CDR2 as FQNNGV. This CDR3 has 17 residues. After removal of 0 bases from V and 9 bases from J, the junction contained 11 bases not matched to a gene. The CDR3 nucleotides are TGTGCCAGCAGCTTAGACTTCGGGGGACAGAGTCGTTCACCCCTCCACTTT. This encodes CASSLDFGGQSRSPLHF.

The chain recombines TRBV10-3 with TRBJ2-7, with TRBD2 identical over 9 bases. Germline V gene lookup returns CDR1 ENHRY and CDR2 SYGVKD. Trimming took 8 bases from V and 4 from J; bases not matched to a gene: 18. The CDR3 length is 17 residues. The CDR3 region has the DNA TGTGCCATCCGGGAATCGGACACTCTAGCGGGATTGTACGAGCAGTACTTC. This gives the protein CAIRESDTLAGLYEQYF.

Regarding this clonotype: A much larger clone lies one base from this, so it may be a read error. This chain connects TRBV15 to TRBJ2-1, with TRBD2 matching over 8 bases. The CDR3 spans 16 residues. The V gene's germline CDR1 is LNHNV and CDR2 YYDKDF (reference sequence). Trimming removed 5 bases from V and 0 bases from J; junction bases left unmatched: 6. The CDR3 here is CATSGGGGSSYNEQFF. In DNA, the CDR3 is TGTGCCACCAGCGGAGGCGGGGGGAGCTCCTACAATGAGCAGTTCTTC.

This clonotype occurred a few times. The chain carries TRBV30 and TRBJ2-2; TRBD2 aligns across 12 bases. V shed 2 bases and J 6 bases; nucleotides not matched to a gene: 4. Germline loops: CDR1 GTSNPN, CDR2 SVGIG (reference sequence). The CDR3 consists of 15 residues. CDR3 residues: CAWSRLAGEAGELFF. CDR3 in DNA: TGTGCCTGGAGTCGACTAGCGGGAGAAGCCGGGGAGCTGTTTTTT.

This clonotype came up a few times. CDR3 DNA sequence: TGTGCCAGCGGATACCCGGGACACCAGATCTCTGGGGCCAACGTCCTGACTTTC. Translation: CASGYPGHQISGANVLTF. The V and J genes are TRBV11-1 and TRBJ2-6; TRBD1 might be the D (6 bases). The CDR3 runs to 18 residues. Germline CDR1 reads SGHAT; CDR2 reads FQDESV (reference sequence). Trimming took 8 bases from V and 0 from J, leaving 20 bases between them.

The chain links TRBV30 to TRBJ2-1; no clear D. Per the germline V gene, CDR1 is GTSNPN and CDR2 is SVGIG (reference sequence). This CDR3 comprises 14 residues. V lost 2 bases and J 4 bases, leaving 12 bases between the germline ends. The CDR3 DNA reads as TGTGCCTGGAGTTTTTTCGCCCGTTACAATGAGCAGTTCTTC. Amino acids: CAWSFFARYNEQFF.